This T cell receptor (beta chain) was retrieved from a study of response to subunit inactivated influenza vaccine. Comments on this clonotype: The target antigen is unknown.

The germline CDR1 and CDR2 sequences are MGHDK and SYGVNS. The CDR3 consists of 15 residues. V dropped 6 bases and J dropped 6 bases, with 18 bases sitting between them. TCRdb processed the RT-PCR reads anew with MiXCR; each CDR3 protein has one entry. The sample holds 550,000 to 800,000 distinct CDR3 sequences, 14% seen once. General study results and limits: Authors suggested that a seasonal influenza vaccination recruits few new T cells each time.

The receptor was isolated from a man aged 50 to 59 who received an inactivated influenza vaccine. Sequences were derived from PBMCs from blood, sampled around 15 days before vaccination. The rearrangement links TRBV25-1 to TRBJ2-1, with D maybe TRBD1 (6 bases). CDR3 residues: CASRGQRTGPNEQFF. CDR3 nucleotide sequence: TGTGCCAGCAGGGGACAACGGACGGGCCCCAATGAGCAGTTCTTC. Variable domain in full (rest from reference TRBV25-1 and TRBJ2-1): EADIYQTPRYLVIGTGKKITLECSQTMGHDKMYWYQQDPGMELHLIHYSYGVNSTEKGDLSSESTVSRIRTEHFPLTLESARPSHTSQYLCASRGQRTGPNEQFFGPGTRLTVL.